This TCR beta chain came from a study of T cells after yellow fever vaccination. This clonotype has a handful of counts. Its specificity is not known. TCRdb reanalysed the 5' RACE reads using MiXCR and keeps one entry per CDR3 protein. The repertoire includes over 100,000 distinct CDR3 sequences, 8% to 9.5% of them detected once, and around 25% sits in the top ten. The study, taken as a whole, reports: A faster peak, day 5 versus 15, was reached by the weaker secondary response.

This TCR came from a man aged 30 to 39 who received the YFV17D yellow fever vaccine. Sequenced here: CD8+ T cells sorted from PBMCs, sampled 45 days after the yellow fever booster vaccination.

CDR3 residues: CASSLISSGSYEQYF. In DNA, the CDR3 is TGTGCCAGCAGCTTGATATCTAGCGGGAGCTACGAGCAGTACTTC. The chain carries TRBV5-5 and TRBJ2-7; TRBD2 matches 10 bases. CDR3 length equals 15 residues. Losses at the gene ends were 1 base for V and 3 bases for J; bases not matched to a gene: 4. The germline V gene has CDR1 SGHKS and CDR2 YYEKEE (reference sequence).